This TCR beta chain came from a study of shared clonotypes between healthy human individuals. Whole-study results and caveats: Owing to a small donor count, the genetic and exposure-history diversity represented was limited. Clonotype sharing among donors likely depends on sequencing depth. Rarefaction demonstrated incomplete sorted-subset sequencing despite large depth. Across subsets, estimated richness was generally greater for naive than for memory populations.

Data came from immunoSEQ multiplex PCR; TCRdb stores just in-frame clones and leaves some out. The data hold more than 2 million clones, with almost 96% observed a single time. Comments on this clone: The antigen is unknown.

This CDR3 has 13 amino acids. Per germline, CDR1 WSHSY and CDR2 SAAADI. Trimming left V 0 bases short and J 11 bases short, with 13 bases between. The receptor was derived from a man between 18 and 29 years old in good health. The V gene is TRBV10-2, the J gene TRBJ1-1; D perhaps matches TRBD1 (6 bases). Material for sequencing was naive CD4+ T cells sorted from blood. Subset reported: CD45RA+ positively selected. The CDR3 spells CASSESGGAWAFF. Here the CDR3 DNA reads TGCGCCAGCAGTGAGTCGGGGGGGGCTTGGGCTTTCTTT.